The 9 T cell receptor beta chains below all came from one sample that was sequenced in a study of cytomegalovirus exposure and HLA in healthy donors (dated 2017 in TCRdb). The library was produced with the immunoSEQ multiplex PCR assay. For the multiplex PCR, a mixture combining 60 forward primers for TCR Vbeta segments and 13 reverse primers for TCR Jbeta segments was used. TCRdb took this table from immuneACCESS and kept in-frame rearrangements with V and J called. Such tables lack part of the clones; where checked against another copy, unresolved V genes explain under half of the gap, and the rest is unexplained. The sample table records 150,000 or so clones; roughly 80% of these occur just once. The top ten clones comprise about 0.8% of the sample. The sequencing input was PBMCs. These receptors were obtained from a woman between 18 and 29 years old in good health and CMV-seronegative.

V gene TRBV6-1 combines with J gene TRBJ2-3; no clear D. This CDR3 is built from 13 residues. V was trimmed by 6 bases and J by 2 bases, leaving 9 bases between them. Germline CDR1 is MNHNS and CDR2 is SASEGT. The CDR3 reads CASSVSDTDTQYF. CDR3 bases: TGTGCCAGCAGCGTGAGCGACACAGATACGCAGTATTTT.

The count of this clone is one. V and J are TRBV6-1 and TRBJ2-7; D remains ambiguous. CDR1 and CDR2 from the germline V gene are MNHNS and SASEGT. V was clipped by 4 bases and J by 6 bases, with 4 bases between them. The CDR3 runs to 10 residues. CDR3 nucleotide sequence: TGTGCCAGCAGTGCCCTCGAGCAGTACTTC. It codes for CASSALEQYF.

This clone appeared once. This chain joins TRBV11-3 and TRBJ2-5, with 15 bases that match TRBD2. V lost 5 bases to trimming and J lost 2 bases; unmatched junction nucleotides: 3. This CDR3 is built from 16 residues. The germline CDR1 and CDR2 sequences are SGHNT and YENEEA. CDR3 in DNA: TGTGCCAGCAGCCCGGGACTAGCGGGAGGACAAGAGACCCAGTACTTC. Its translation: CASSPGLAGGQETQYF. The entire variable domain, with the rest obtained from reference TRBV11-3 and TRBJ2-5, is as follows: EAGVVQSPRYKIIEKKQPVAFWCNPISGHNTLYWYLQNLGQGPELLIRYENEEAVDDSQLPKDRFSAERLKGVDSTLKIQPAELGDSAVYLCASSPGLAGGQETQYFGPGTRLLVL.

In its sample, this clone was seen once. The CDR3 is CASSLVGQRTGELFF. In DNA form, the CDR3 reads TGCGCCAGCAGCTTGGTTGGACAGAGGACCGGGGAGCTGTTTTTT. The chain is built from TRBV5-1 and TRBJ2-2; tentatively, D is TRBD1 (6 bases). Germline assignment: CDR1 SGHRS and CDR2 YFSETQ. CDR3 length: 15 amino acids. The V end lost 0 bases, the J end lost 5 bases, and 11 bases lay between the germline ends.

The chain uses TRBV11-2 and TRBJ2-7; maybe TRBD1 (6 bases). Trimming removed 3 bases at V and 4 bases at J, with 13 bases between. CDR1 and CDR2 (germline): SGHAT, FQNNGV. The CDR3 runs to 14 residues. The CDR3 is CASSFGGQNYEQYF. DNA for the CDR3: TGTGCCAGCAGCTTTGGGGGCCAGAATTACGAGCAGTACTTC.

The chain uses TRBV10-1 and TRBJ1-1; TRBD1 matches at 7 bases. CDR1 and CDR2 from the germline V gene are WNHNN and SYGVQD (reference sequence). The CDR3 is 13 amino acids. The ends lost 4 bases at V and 5 bases at J; junction bases unmatched: 4. CDR3 in amino acids: CASSGNRGTEAFF. CDR3 nucleotide sequence: TGCGCCAGCAGTGGTAACAGGGGTACTGAAGCTTTCTTT.

The chain recombines TRBV15 with TRBJ2-7; D gene uncertain. The CDR3 totals 13 residues. Looked up from germline, CDR1 is LNHNV and CDR2 is YYDKDF (reference sequence). V lost 4 bases and J 7 bases, leaving 14 bases between the germline ends. The CDR3 region is CATSKPAGWEQYF. The DNA for the CDR3 is TGTGCCACCAGCAAACCGGCCGGGTGGGAGCAGTACTTC.

Only a few counts were recorded for this clone. The V gene is TRBV2, the J gene TRBJ1-4, with D tentatively TRBD1 (5 bases). The CDR3 contains 16 residues. The V end was cut by 3 bases, the J end by 8 bases, with 19 bases between. Germline lookup yields CDR1 SNHLY and CDR2 FYNNEI. CDR3 DNA: TGTGCCAGCAGTGAGATAACAGGCCAGGCTAGAGAAAAACTGTTTTTT. Amino acid sequence: CASSEITGQAREKLFF. Based on the CDR3 plus reference TRBV2 and TRBJ1-4, the full variable domain is EPEVTQTPSHQVTQMGQEVILRCVPISNHLYFYWYRQILGQKVEFLVSFYNNEISEKSEIFDDQFSVERPDGSNFTLKIRSTKLEDSAMYFCASSEITGQAREKLFFGSGTQLSVL.

This clone appeared a single time. V usage is TRBV28 and J usage is TRBJ2-1, with TRBD2 matching over 9 bases. The junction had 4 bases not matched to a gene; V was cut back by 2 bases and J by 14 bases. CDR1 is MDHEN and CDR2 is SYDVKM in the germline V gene. CDR3 length: 12 residues. The CDR3 DNA reads as TGTGCCAGCAGTTTACGGCGGGAGGGTGAGTTCTTC. It specifies CASSLRREGEFF.